The 21 T cell receptor beta chains below were found in one sample sequenced in a study of breast tumors, draining lymph nodes, adjacent tissues. TCRdb called the multiplex PCR reads again in MiXCR, with one record for every CDR3 protein. The sample includes about 140,000 distinct CDR3 sequences, approximately 29% of them seen just once. Axillary draining lymph nodes of breast cancer patients supplied the node samples. The sequenced material came from axillary lymph node tissue. The receptor set was obtained from a female donor with breast cancer. Some clones in this sample may be carry-over from other donors' samples.

This clonotype was counted a few times. The rearrangement joins TRBV5-1 to TRBJ1-1; no reliable D call. V lost 0 bases and J lost 4, with 10 bases in between. The CDR3 runs to 14 residues. Per the germline V gene, CDR1 is SGHRS and CDR2 is YFSETQ. The CDR3 DNA sequence: TGCGCCAGCAGCTTGGTGGCGGAAAGCACTGAAGCTTTCTTT. Translation gives CASSLVAESTEAFF. Complete variable domain (other parts from reference TRBV5-1 and TRBJ1-1): KAGVTQTPRYLIKTRGQQVTLSCSPISGHRSVSWYQQTPGQGLQFLFEYFSETQRNKGNFPGRFSGRQFSNSRSEMNVSTLELGDSALYLCASSLVAESTEAFFGQGTRLTVV.

This clonotype was seen ten or more times. The chain has TRBV20-1 and TRBJ2-5; 7 bases align to TRBD1. Germline lookup yields CDR1 DFQATT and CDR2 SNEGSKA (reference sequence). V gave up 5 bases and J gave up 1 base; unmatched junction bases: 7. This CDR3 is 14 amino acids long. In nucleotides, the CDR3 is TGCAGTGCTCCGCCGGGACAGCCCCAAGAGACCCAGTACTTC. Protein product: CSAPPGQPQETQYF.

This clonotype was recorded a few times. J is TRBJ1-1 and V is TRBV2; the match to TRBD1 covers 7 bases. Germline CDR1 is SNHLY and CDR2 is FYNNEI. The ends lost 6 bases at V and 4 bases at J; junction bases unmatched: 8. The CDR3 runs to 14 residues. CDR3 in DNA: TGTGCCAGCAGCCCCACAGGGGTGGGCACTGAAGCTTTCTTT. This gives the protein CASSPTGVGTEAFF.

In its sample, this clonotype was seen many times. This rearrangement joins TRBV3-2 to TRBJ2-2; the D call of TRBD1 is as the table states it, not checked on the DNA. TRBV3-2 is designated a pseudogene. This CDR3 is built from 13 residues. The CDR3 DNA reads as TGTGCCAGCACCCCCGGACAGACCGGGGAGCTGTTTTTT. Translating it yields CASTPGQTGELFF.

This clonotype was observed many times. CDR3 region: CASSQEFLADTQYF. The CDR3 bases are TGCGCCAGCAGCCAAGAATTCTTGGCAGATACGCAGTATTTT. This sequence joins TRBV4-3 and TRBJ2-3; D is unclear. The V gene lost 0 bases and the J gene lost 4 bases, with 8 bases spanning the gap. CDR3 length: 14 amino acids. Germline-derived CDR1 and CDR2 are LGHNA and YSLEER.

In this sample, this clonotype turned up a few times. This may arise from a read error, as a much more abundant clone is one base away. The conserved phenylalanine or tryptophan is not found at the CDR3 terminus, so this likely reflects a read error. CDR3 DNA sequence: TGTGCCAGCAGCGTATCGGGACGAAATGGCTACACCTCC. It codes for CASSVSGRNGYTS. This rearrangement joins TRBV9 to TRBJ1-2; a weak D match, TRBD1 (5 bases). Germline V gives CDR1 SGDLS, CDR2 YYNGEE. The CDR3 contains 13 residues. V was pared by 1 base and J by 6 bases, with 10 bases between.

The chain is built from TRBV7-6 and TRBJ2-7, with a possible D match to TRBD1 (6 bases). The CDR3 covers 14 residues. Germline V lookup: CDR1 SGHVS, CDR2 FNYEAQ. V lost 5 bases, J lost 8 bases, and 19 bases lay in between. CDR3 loop: CASSQQGDQPQQYF. The DNA of the CDR3 is TGTGCCAGCAGCCAACAGGGCGATCAGCCCCAGCAGTACTTC.

This clonotype came up a few times. This may arise from a read error, as a much more abundant clone is one base away. The rearrangement uses TRBV6-1 and TRBJ2-7, with D possibly TRBD2 on 5 matching bases. Germline V lookup: CDR1 MNHNS, CDR2 SASEGT. The CDR3 spans 13 residues. V was trimmed by 6 bases and J by 1 base, leaving 10 bases between them. CDR3 DNA sequence: TGTGCCAGCAGGCCAGGACTTTCCTACGAGCAGTACTTC. This sequence encodes CASRPGLSYEQYF.

Ten or more counts support this clonotype. J is TRBJ2-4 and V is TRBV24-1; 8 nucleotides agree with TRBD2. The trim removed 9 bases at V and 5 bases at J, leaving 11 bases unmatched. The CDR3 is 15 amino acids. Per germline, CDR1 KGHDR and CDR2 SFDVKD. The CDR3 protein is CATSWSRGLENIQYF. The CDR3, as DNA: TGTGCCACCTCTTGGTCTCGGGGACTAGAAAACATTCAGTACTTC.

Regarding this clonotype: This could be a read error, since a much larger clone is one nucleotide away. The chain employs TRBV6-6 and TRBJ1-2; weak D call: TRBD1 (5 bases). CDR1 and CDR2 (germline): MNHNY, SVGAGI (reference sequence). V dropped 5 bases and J dropped 7 bases, with 14 bases sitting between them. This CDR3 is 13 amino acids long. CDR3 loop: CASSHKTVTGYTF. The CDR3 nucleotides are TGTGCCAGCAGTCATAAGACAGTCACTGGCTACACCTTC.

This clonotype showed up many times. This sequence joins TRBV15 and TRBJ1-3, with D tentatively TRBD1 (6 bases). The V end lost 0 bases, the J end lost 0 bases, and 21 bases lay between the germline ends. CDR1 and CDR2 (germline): LNHNV, YYDKDF (reference sequence). The CDR3 has 20 residues. In nucleotides, the CDR3 is TGTGCCACCAGCAGAGAGGGAGCAGGGGACCCTACAAGCTCTGGAAACACCATATATTTT. As protein: CATSREGAGDPTSSGNTIYF.

As for this clonotype: A much larger clone is a single base away; this may be a read error. The rearrangement links TRBV6-6 to TRBJ1-4; D might be TRBD1 (6 bases). The CDR3 is 15 amino acids. Trimming took off 7 bases at V and 2 bases at J, with 14 bases between the two ends. CDR1 and CDR2 (germline): MNHNY, SVGAGI (reference sequence). CDR3 nucleotide sequence: TGTGCCAGCATTCCCGGGGGCGGGACTAATGAAAAACTGTTTTTT. Translation gives CASIPGGGTNEKLFF.

This clonotype was counted ten times or more. The chain has TRBV7-2 and TRBJ2-3; TRBD2 is a possible D gene (6 bases). The CDR3 totals 17 residues. The V and J ends lost 1 base and 2 bases respectively, with 16 bases between them. CDR1 SGHTA and CDR2 FQGNSA come from the germline V gene. The CDR3 reads CASSLGAGLSLTDTQYF. The CDR3 DNA follows: TGTGCCAGCAGCTTAGGGGCGGGGTTATCCCTCACAGATACGCAGTATTTT.

As to this clonotype: At one boundary the junction diverges from the germline segment, which might be a read error. The V and J genes are TRBV7-8 and TRBJ1-4; TRBD1 might be the D (6 bases). Per the germline V gene, CDR1 is SGHVS and CDR2 is FQNEAQ. CDR3 length equals 18 residues. The CDR3 loop reads CASSSRQAGYATNEKLSF. CDR3 in DNA: TGTGCCAGCAGCTCGCGACAGGCCGGCTATGCAACTAATGAAAAACTGTCTTTT.

This clonotype appeared many times. This chain connects TRBV11-3 to TRBJ2-2; 10 bases line up with TRBD2. J gave up 3 bases and V 5 bases, and 15 bases lay outside the gene matches. The CDR3 consists of 19 residues. Germline CDR1 is SGHNT and CDR2 is YENEEA. CDR3 in DNA: TGTGCCAGCAGCCCCGGGGTTCTAGCGGGGGCCGGGGACACCGGGGAGCTGTTTTTT. This encodes CASSPGVLAGAGDTGELFF.

Of note for this clonotype: A junction end diverges from the germline sequence, so it may reflect a read error. The CDR3 loop reads CASRKSPGDNRPQHF. In DNA, the CDR3 is TGTGCCAGCAGAAAATCTCCGGGAGACAATCGGCCCCAGCATTTT. V is TRBV6-5 and J is TRBJ1-5, with no clear D. Germline V gene lookup returns CDR1 MNHEY and CDR2 SVGAGI. The CDR3 totals 15 residues.

This clonotype has ten or more counts. V gene TRBV4-1 combines with J gene TRBJ1-6, with TRBD1 matching 7 bases. This CDR3 comprises 14 residues. V shed 5 bases and J 8 bases; nucleotides not matched to a gene: 6. CDR1 and CDR2 from the germline V gene are MGHRA and YSYEKL. The CDR3 DNA reads as TGCGCCAGCAGCTCCCGGACAGGAGATTCACCCCTCCACTTT. Residues: CASSSRTGDSPLHF.

This clonotype was detected only a few times. The chain recombines TRBV27 with TRBJ2-2, with 7 bases lining up with TRBD1. With 5 bases clipped from V and 5 bases from J, the junction kept 11 bases outside the gene matches. The CDR3 totals 16 residues. Germline values: CDR1 MNHEY, CDR2 SMNVEV (reference sequence). The CDR3 bases are TGTGCCAGCAGTCCGCCCACAGGGGTTCGGACCGGGGAGCTGTTTTTT. Encoded protein: CASSPPTGVRTGELFF.

In its sample, this clonotype was seen many times. CDR3 region: CASRTGYEQYF. The CDR3 nucleotides are TGTGCCAGCAGGACAGGGTACGAGCAGTACTTC. The rearrangement uses TRBV28 and TRBJ2-7, with TRBD1 matching 7 bases. J lost 4 bases, V lost 6 bases, and 0 bases had no gene match. Germline assignment: CDR1 MDHEN and CDR2 SYDVKM. The CDR3 extends over 11 amino acids.

This chain connects TRBV20-1 to TRBJ2-7; 9 positions agree with TRBD1. V gave up 3 bases and J gave up 4 bases; unmatched junction bases: 4. Per germline, CDR1 DFQATT and CDR2 SNEGSKA (reference sequence). The CDR3 spans 13 residues. The CDR3 coding sequence is TGCAGTGCTAGGACAGGGGGTACGTACGAGCAGTACTTC. It codes for CSARTGGTYEQYF.

J is TRBJ2-6 and V is TRBV12-3 or TRBV12-4, with 8 bases lining up with TRBD1. Losses at the gene ends were 6 bases for V and 7 bases for J; bases not matched to a gene: 5. The CDR3 has 14 amino acids. As DNA, the CDR3 is TGTGCCAGCAGGCCCGCAGGGGGCGCCAACGTCCTGACTTTC. Protein product: CASRPAGGANVLTF.